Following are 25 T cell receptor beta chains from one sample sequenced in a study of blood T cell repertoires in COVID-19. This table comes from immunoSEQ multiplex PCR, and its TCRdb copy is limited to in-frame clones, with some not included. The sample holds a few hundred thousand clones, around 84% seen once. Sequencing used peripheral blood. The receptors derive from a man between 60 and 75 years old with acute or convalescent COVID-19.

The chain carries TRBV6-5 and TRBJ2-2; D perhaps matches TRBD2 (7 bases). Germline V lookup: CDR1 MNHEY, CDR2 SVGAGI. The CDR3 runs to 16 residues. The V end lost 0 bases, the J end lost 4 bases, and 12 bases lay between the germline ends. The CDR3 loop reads CASSYSGGAGTGELFF. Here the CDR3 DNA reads TGTGCCAGCAGTTACTCAGGGGGGGCGGGCACCGGGGAGCTGTTTTTT.

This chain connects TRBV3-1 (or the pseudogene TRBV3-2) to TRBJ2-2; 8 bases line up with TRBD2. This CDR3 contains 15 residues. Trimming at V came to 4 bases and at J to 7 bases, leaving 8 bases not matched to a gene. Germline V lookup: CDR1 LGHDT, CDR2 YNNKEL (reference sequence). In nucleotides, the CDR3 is TGTGCCAGCAGCCCCCGATTAGCGGGACTCGGGGAGCTGTTTTTT. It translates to CASSPRLAGLGELFF.

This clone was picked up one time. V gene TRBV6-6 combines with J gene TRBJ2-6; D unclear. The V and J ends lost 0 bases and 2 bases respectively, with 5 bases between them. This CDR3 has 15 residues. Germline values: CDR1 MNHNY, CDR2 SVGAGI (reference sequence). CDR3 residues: CASSYSSAGANVLTF. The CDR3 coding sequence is TGTGCCAGCAGTTACTCTTCAGCTGGGGCCAACGTCCTGACTTTC.

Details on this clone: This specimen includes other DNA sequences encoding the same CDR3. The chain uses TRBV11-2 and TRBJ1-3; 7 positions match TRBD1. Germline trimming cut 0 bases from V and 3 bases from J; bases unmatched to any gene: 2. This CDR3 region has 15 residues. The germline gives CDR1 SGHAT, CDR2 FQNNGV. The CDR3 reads CASSLDYRGGNTIYF. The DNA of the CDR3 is TGTGCCAGCAGCTTAGACTACAGGGGTGGAAACACCATATATTTT.

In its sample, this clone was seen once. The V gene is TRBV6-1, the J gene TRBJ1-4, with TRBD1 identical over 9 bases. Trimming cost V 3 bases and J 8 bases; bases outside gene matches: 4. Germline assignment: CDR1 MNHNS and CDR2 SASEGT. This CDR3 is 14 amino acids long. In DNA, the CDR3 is TGTGCCAGCAGTGACCGGGACAGGGTAGAAAAACTGTTTTTT. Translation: CASSDRDRVEKLFF.

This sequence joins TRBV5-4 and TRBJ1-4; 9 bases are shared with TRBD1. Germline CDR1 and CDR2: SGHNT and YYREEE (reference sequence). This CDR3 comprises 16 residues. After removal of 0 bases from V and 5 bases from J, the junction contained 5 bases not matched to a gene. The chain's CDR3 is CASSLGTGTGNEKLFF. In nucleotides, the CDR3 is TGTGCCAGCAGCTTGGGAACCGGGACAGGGAATGAAAAACTGTTTTTT.

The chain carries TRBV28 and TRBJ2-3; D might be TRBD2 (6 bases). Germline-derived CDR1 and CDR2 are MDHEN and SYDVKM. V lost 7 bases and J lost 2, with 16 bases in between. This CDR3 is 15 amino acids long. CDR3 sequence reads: CASIQRPSDTDTQYF. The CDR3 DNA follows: TGTGCCAGCATCCAAAGGCCTAGCGACACAGATACGCAGTATTTT.

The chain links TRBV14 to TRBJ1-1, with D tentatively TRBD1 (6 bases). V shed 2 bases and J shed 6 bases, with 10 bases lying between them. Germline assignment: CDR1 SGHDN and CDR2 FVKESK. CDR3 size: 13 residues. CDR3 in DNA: TGTGCCAGCAGCCAATACAGGGAATCTGAAGCTTTCTTT. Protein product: CASSQYRESEAFF.

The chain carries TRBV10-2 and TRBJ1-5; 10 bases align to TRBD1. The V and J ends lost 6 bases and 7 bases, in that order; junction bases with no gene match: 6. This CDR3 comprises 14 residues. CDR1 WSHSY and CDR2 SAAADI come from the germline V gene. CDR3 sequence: CASSQTGGSQPQHF. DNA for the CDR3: TGCGCCAGCAGCCAGACAGGGGGCTCACAGCCCCAGCATTTT.

The CDR3 DNA sequence: TGCGCCAGCAGCCACGAGTATCGGAACACCGGGGAGCTGTTTTTT. Translating gives CASSHEYRNTGELFF. This chain joins TRBV4-3 and TRBJ2-2; D ambiguous. Germline V gene lookup returns CDR1 LGHNA and CDR2 YSLEER. This CDR3 region has 15 residues. V was cut by 3 bases and J by 1 base, with 9 bases left in between.

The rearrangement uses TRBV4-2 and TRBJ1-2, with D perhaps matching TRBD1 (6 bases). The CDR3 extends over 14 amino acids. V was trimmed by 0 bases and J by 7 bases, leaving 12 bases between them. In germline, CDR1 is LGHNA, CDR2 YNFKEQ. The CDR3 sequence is CASSQETGPRGYTF. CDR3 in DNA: TGTGCCAGCAGCCAAGAGACAGGACCCCGTGGCTACACCTTC.

CDR3 amino acids: CASSSTGTGFNSPLHF. In DNA, the CDR3 is TGTGCCAGTAGTAGCACCGGCACAGGGTTTAATTCACCCCTCCACTTT. V usage is TRBV19 and J usage is TRBJ1-6; D is possibly TRBD1 (6 bases). V shed 4 bases and J shed 6 bases, with 16 bases lying between them. The CDR3 contains 16 residues. Germline CDR1 is LNHDA and CDR2 is SQIVND (reference sequence).

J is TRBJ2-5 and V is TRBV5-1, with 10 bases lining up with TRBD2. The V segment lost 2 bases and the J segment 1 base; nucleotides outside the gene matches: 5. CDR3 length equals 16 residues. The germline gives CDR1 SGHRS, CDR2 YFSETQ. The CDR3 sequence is CASSFSLAGIQETQYF. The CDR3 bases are TGCGCCAGCAGCTTCTCACTAGCGGGGATCCAAGAGACCCAGTACTTC.

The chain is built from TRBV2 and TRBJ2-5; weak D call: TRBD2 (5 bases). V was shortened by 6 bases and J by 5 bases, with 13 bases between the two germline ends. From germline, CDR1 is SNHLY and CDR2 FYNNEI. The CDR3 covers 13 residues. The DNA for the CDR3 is TGTGCCAGCAGGGCTCTTCCGGGGGAGACCCAGTACTTC. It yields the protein CASRALPGETQYF.

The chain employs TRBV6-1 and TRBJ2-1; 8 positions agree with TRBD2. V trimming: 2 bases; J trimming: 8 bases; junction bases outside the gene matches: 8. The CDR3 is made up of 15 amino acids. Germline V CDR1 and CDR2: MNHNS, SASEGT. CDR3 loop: CASSEPGLGTYEQFF. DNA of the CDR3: TGTGCCAGCAGTGAACCGGGACTAGGAACCTATGAGCAGTTCTTC.

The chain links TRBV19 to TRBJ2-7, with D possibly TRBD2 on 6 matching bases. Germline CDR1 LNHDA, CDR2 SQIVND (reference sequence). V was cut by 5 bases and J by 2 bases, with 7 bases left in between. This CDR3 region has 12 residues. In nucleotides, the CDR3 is TGTGCCAGTAGTGCGGGACCCTACGAGCAGTACTTC. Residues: CASSAGPYEQYF.

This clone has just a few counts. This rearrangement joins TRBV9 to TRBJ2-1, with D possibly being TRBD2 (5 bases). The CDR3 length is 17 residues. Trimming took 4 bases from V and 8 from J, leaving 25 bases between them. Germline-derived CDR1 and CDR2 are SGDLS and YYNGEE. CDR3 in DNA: TGTGCCAGCAGCCCCGGAGGTGGGTTACCGGCCATTCATGAGCAGTTCTTC. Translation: CASSPGGGLPAIHEQFF.

The CDR3 is CASSVDGRGADTQYF. The CDR3 DNA is TGTGCCAGCAGCGTAGACGGCAGGGGAGCAGATACGCAGTATTTT. This chain joins TRBV9 and TRBJ2-3; tentative D call: TRBD1 (6 bases). Germline CDR1 and CDR2: SGDLS and YYNGEE. The CDR3 loop spans 15 amino acids. V was cut by 0 bases and J by 4 bases, with 12 bases left in between. Based on the CDR3 plus reference TRBV9 and TRBJ2-3, the full variable domain is DSGVTQTPKHLITATGQRVTLRCSPRSGDLSVYWYQQSLDQGLQFLIQYYNGEERAKGNILERFSAQQFPDLHSELNLSSLELGDSALYFCASSVDGRGADTQYFGPGTRLTVL.

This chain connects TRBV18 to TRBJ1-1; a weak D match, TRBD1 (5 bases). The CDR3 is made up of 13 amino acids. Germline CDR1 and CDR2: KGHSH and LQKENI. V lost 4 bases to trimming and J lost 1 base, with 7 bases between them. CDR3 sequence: CASSQTGNTEAFF. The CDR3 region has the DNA TGTGCCAGCTCACAAACAGGGAACACTGAAGCTTTCTTT.

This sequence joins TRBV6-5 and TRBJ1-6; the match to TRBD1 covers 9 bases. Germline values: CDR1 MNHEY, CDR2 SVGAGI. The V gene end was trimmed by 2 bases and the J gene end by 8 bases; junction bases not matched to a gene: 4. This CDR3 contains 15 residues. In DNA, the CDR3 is TGTGCCAGCAGTTACACCGGGACAGGGTATTCACCCCTCCACTTT. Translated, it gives CASSYTGTGYSPLHF.

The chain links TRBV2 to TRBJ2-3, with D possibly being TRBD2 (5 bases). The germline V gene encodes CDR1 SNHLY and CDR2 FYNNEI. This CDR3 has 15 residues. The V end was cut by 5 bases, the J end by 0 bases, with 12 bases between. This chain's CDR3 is CASSKRILSTDTQYF. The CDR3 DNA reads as TGTGCCAGCAGTAAGCGGATTCTTAGCACAGATACGCAGTATTTT.

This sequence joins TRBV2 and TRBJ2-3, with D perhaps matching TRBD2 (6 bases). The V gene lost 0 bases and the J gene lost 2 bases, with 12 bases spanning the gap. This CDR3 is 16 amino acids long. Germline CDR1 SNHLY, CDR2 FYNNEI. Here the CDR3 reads CASSEALAGNTDTQYF. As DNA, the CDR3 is TGTGCCAGCAGTGAAGCGCTTGCGGGGAACACAGATACGCAGTATTTT.

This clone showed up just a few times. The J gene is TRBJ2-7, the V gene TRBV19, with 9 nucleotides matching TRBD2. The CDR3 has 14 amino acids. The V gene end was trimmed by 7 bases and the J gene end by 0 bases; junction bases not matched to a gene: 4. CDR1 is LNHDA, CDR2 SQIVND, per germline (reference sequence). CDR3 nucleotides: TGTGCCAGTACCAAGGGACTAGCCTCCTACGAGCAGTACTTC. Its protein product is CASTKGLASYEQYF.

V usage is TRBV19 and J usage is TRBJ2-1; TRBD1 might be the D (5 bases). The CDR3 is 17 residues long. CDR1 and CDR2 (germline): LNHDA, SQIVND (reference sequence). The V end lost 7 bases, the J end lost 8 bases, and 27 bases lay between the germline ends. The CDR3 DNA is TGTGCCAGTACCCTCTCCAAGGCAGGGAATGAATGGCATGAGCAGTTCTTC. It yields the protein CASTLSKAGNEWHEQFF.

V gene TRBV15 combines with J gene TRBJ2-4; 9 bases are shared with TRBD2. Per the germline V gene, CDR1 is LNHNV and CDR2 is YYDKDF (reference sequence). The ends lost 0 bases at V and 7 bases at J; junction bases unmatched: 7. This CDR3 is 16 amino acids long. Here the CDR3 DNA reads TGTGCCACCAGCAGAGATTCGGCGGGAGGGAGGAACATTCAGTACTTC. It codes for CATSRDSAGGRNIQYF.